Included here is one TCR beta chain sequence, with context. These data belong to a study of blood T cell repertoires in COVID-19. For the study at large: Whether acute or convalescent, the COVID-19 samples came from the United States, Italy and Spain. From T cells, B-cell-depleted T cells, or PBMCs came the material, which was cDNA or gDNA.

Original data processing: Estimation of nucleated cell counts was performed using reference gene primer amplification. Clones were read by immunoSEQ multiplex PCR, and TCRdb kept only the in-frame ones, dropping some. The V and J calls and clone size were taken over from that table, and D and trimming were inferred from the DNA. Among about 140,000 clones, roughly 81% were seen once, and the ten largest hold approximately 9.4%. The clonotype was recovered from a woman aged 45-65 years with active or convalescent COVID-19. Sequenced material: peripheral blood.

CDR3: CASQRRDRSTDTQYF. CDR3 bases: TGTGCCAGCCAGAGGCGGGACAGGAGCACAGATACGCAGTATTTT. This chain joins TRBV6-5 and TRBJ2-3, with 8 nucleotides matching TRBD1. In germline, CDR1 is MNHEY, CDR2 SVGAGI. The CDR3 contains 15 residues. V dropped 8 bases and J dropped 0; count of bases not matched to a gene: 7.